Shown below are 7 T cell receptor beta chains from a single sample sequenced in a study of blood T cell repertoires in COVID-19. Generated by immunoSEQ multiplex PCR, the TCRdb table keeps only in-frame clones and is missing some. Found here are tens of thousands of clones, around 80% of them singletons; the top ten hold about a quarter. The sample taken for sequencing was peripheral blood. These receptor sequences come from a man aged 55 to 70 with active or convalescent COVID-19.

This clone has only one observation. The gene calls are TRBV19 and TRBJ2-3, with D unclear. This CDR3 is 15 amino acids long. V was cut by 9 bases and J by 0 bases, with 16 bases left in between. The germline V gene encodes CDR1 LNHDA and CDR2 SQIVND (reference sequence). The CDR3 DNA sequence: TGTGCCAGCCGCGTAACGAGCCTTAGCACAGATACGCAGTATTTT. Translation: CASRVTSLSTDTQYF.

This clone was found a few times. The rearrangement uses TRBV19 and TRBJ1-3; no clear D gene. CDR1 LNHDA and CDR2 SQIVND come from the germline V gene (reference sequence). Trimming took off 7 bases at V and 0 bases at J, with 13 bases between the two ends. The CDR3 loop spans 15 amino acids. Written as DNA, the CDR3 is TGTGCCAGTACCATAGGGAGGAACTCTGGAAACACCATATATTTT. Its translation: CASTIGRNSGNTIYF.

This rearrangement joins TRBV14 to TRBJ1-1; possibly TRBD1 for D (6 bases). The V gene lost 0 bases and the J gene lost 2 bases, with 13 bases spanning the gap. CDR3 size: 16 residues. Germline V lookup: CDR1 SGHDN, CDR2 FVKESK. The CDR3 spells CASSQDLAGANTEAFF. The CDR3, as DNA: TGTGCCAGCAGCCAAGATCTCGCAGGGGCCAACACTGAAGCTTTCTTT. The full variable domain, with the rest looked up from reference TRBV14 and TRBJ1-1, is EAGVTQFPSHSVIEKGQTVTLRCDPISGHDNLYWYRRVMGKEIKFLLHFVKESKQDESGMPNNRFLAERTGGTYSTLKVQPAELEDSGVYFCASSQDLAGANTEAFFGQGTRLTVV.

This clone appeared once. The J gene is TRBJ2-2, the V gene TRBV29-1; perhaps TRBD2 as D (5 bases). CDR1 is SQVTM, CDR2 ANQGSEA, per germline. V shed 4 bases and J shed 6 bases, with 12 bases lying between them. This CDR3 is 13 amino acids long. The CDR3 loop is CSVGAPGSGELFF. The CDR3 nucleotides are TGCAGCGTTGGGGCCCCGGGGTCCGGGGAGCTGTTTTTT.

In nucleotides, the CDR3 is TGTGCCAGCACTACAGGGGTGAACACTGAAGCTTTCTTT. The encoded protein is CASTTGVNTEAFF. The chain links TRBV2 to TRBJ1-1, with 7 bases fitting TRBD1. The V gene end was trimmed by 7 bases and the J gene end by 0 bases; junction bases not matched to a gene: 2. Germline CDR1 and CDR2: SNHLY and FYNNEI. The CDR3 sequence is 13 residues long. The full variable domain, completed using reference TRBV2 and TRBJ1-1, is EPEVTQTPSHQVTQMGQEVILRCVPISNHLYFYWYRQILGQKVEFLVSFYNNEISEKSEIFDDQFSVERPDGSNFTLKIRSTKLEDSAMYFCASTTGVNTEAFFGQGTRLTVV.

This clone was observed many times. The chain couples TRBV7-2 to TRBJ2-7, with D maybe TRBD1 (6 bases). The germline CDR1 and CDR2 sequences are SGHTA and FQGNSA. V lost 6 bases, J lost 1 base, and 13 bases lay in between. The CDR3 sequence is 14 residues long. CDR3 region: CASSYRTASYEQYF. CDR3 coding DNA: TGTGCCAGCAGTTATAGGACAGCTTCCTACGAGCAGTACTTC. The variable domain in full, completed from reference TRBV7-2 and TRBJ2-7, reads GAGVSQSPSNKVTEKGKDVELRCDPISGHTALYWYRQSLGQGLEFLIYFQGNSAPDKSGLPSDRFSAERTGGSVSTLTIQRTQQEDSAVYLCASSYRTASYEQYFGPGTRLTVT.

This clone was seen more than once but under ten times. The chain couples TRBV4-3 to TRBJ1-3, with a tentative D call TRBD1 (6 bases). Trimming pared 0 bases from V and 0 bases from J, leaving 12 bases between. Germline-derived CDR1 and CDR2 are LGHNA and YSLEER. CDR3 length: 17 amino acids. As DNA, the CDR3 is TGCGCCAGCAGCCAAGAGCCGGGACACCTCTCTGGAAACACCATATATTTT. Its protein is CASSQEPGHLSGNTIYF.